This T cell receptor (beta chain) was identified in a study of PD-L1 blockade in urothelial cancer. Study as a whole: About 90% of the 29 patients were males with bladder-origin urothelial cancer. Each blood sample yielded a median of about 150,000 T cells.

Trimming stripped 5 bases from V and 2 bases from J, with 12 bases between. Looked up from germline, CDR1 is SGHTA and CDR2 is FQGNSA. The length of the CDR3 is 15 residues. In this sample, this clone turned up once. Per-patient samples, pretreatment and on-treatment, numbered 1 to 8. The method was immunoSEQ multiplex PCR; TCRdb's version includes in-frame clones alone and lacks a portion of them. The sample has approximately 71,000 clones, 85% to 90% seen once. V is TRBV7-2 and J is TRBJ1-4; D unclear. The sequencing used PBMCs, collected around atezolizumab (anti-PD-L1) treatment. This sequence was found in a man between 60 and 75 years old with urothelial cancer. The CDR3 reads CASSPRGGTNEKLFF. The CDR3 coding sequence is TGTGCCAGCAGCCCCCGCGGAGGGACTAATGAAAAACTGTTTTTT.